Listed below are T cell receptor beta chains from one sample, sequenced in a study of breast tumors, draining lymph nodes, adjacent tissues. TCRdb re-derived calls from the multiplex PCR reads in MiXCR, one entry per CDR3 protein. The sample lists a few hundred thousand distinct CDR3 sequences; under 40% were seen once. The sequenced sample was axillary lymph node tissue. The receptors shown here come from a female donor with breast cancer. Some clones in this sample may be carry-over from other donors' samples. Each CDR3 is given with its conserved first and last residue. A D gene is named only where the DNA matches it firmly. Rows give clone size only sometimes, using once, few, many, or a class for an expanded clone.

TRBD1	many	14	TRBV24-1	TRBJ2-1	CATSPGQGRNEQFF
TRBD2	many	17	TRBV9	TRBJ2-3	CASSVALAGGREDTQYF
.	few	12	TRBV5-1	TRBJ2-7	CASSLVGYEHYF
TRBD1	many	15	TRBV15	TRBJ2-7	CATSRGRDSTYEQYF
.	.	15	TRBV7-6	TRBJ2-6	CASSPNLISANVLTF
TRBD1	.	15	TRBV9	TRBJ2-1	CASSATGFNTGEQFF
TRBD2	.	16	TRBV7-8	TRBJ2-3	CASSPRTSGSTDTQYF
.	many	14	TRBV5-1	TRBJ2-2	CASSLGGNTGELFF
TRBD2	.	15	TRBV20-1	TRBJ2-1	CSARVGSGGFNEQFF
TRBD1	many	13	TRBV20-1	TRBJ2-7	CSAWDRTPYEQYF
TRBD2	many	16	TRBV9	TRBJ2-7	CASSLRGAGGAGEQYF
.	many	14	TRBV2	TRBJ2-5	CASSEGRGAETQYF
.	.	13	TRBV6-5	TRBJ2-5	CASSYSKTLDQYF
.	.	12	TRBV5-8	TRBJ2-3	CASSGRLDTQYF
TRBD1	few	15	TRBV18	TRBJ2-3	CASSPRDRGTDTQYF
.	.	19	TRBV6-6	TRBJ1-6	CASRYDPGQKNSYSSPLHF
TRBD2	many	18	TRBV5-1	TRBJ2-3	CASSYGTSGRAVGDTQYF
TRBD1	many	15	TRBV12-3/TRBV12-4	TRBJ2-7	CASSFRDSRGYEQYF